The 32 T cell receptor beta chains reported below all come from one sample, sequenced in a study of blood T cell repertoires in COVID-19. Only in-frame clones appear in the TCRdb table, and some are missing; sequencing was by immunoSEQ multiplex PCR. The sample has 84,000 or so clones, around 80% seen once. Input material: peripheral blood. These receptor sequences come from a woman aged 80 or over with acute or convalescent COVID-19.

CDR3 DNA: TGTGCCAGCAGCCAAGGAGGGCAGGGGAAAGAAGCTTTCTTT. Its protein product is CASSQGGQGKEAFF. This chain links TRBV3-1 (or the pseudogene TRBV3-2) with TRBJ1-1; D possibly corresponds to TRBD1 (6 bases). Trimming removed 1 base from V and 8 bases from J, with 14 bases in between. This CDR3 has 14 residues. From germline, CDR1 is LGHDT and CDR2 YNNKEL (reference sequence).

The V call is TRBV29-1, the J call TRBJ2-5; possibly TRBD1 for D (5 bases). V lost 6 bases and J lost 1, with 9 bases in between. This CDR3 spans 12 amino acids. Germline V gives CDR1 SQVTM, CDR2 ANQGSEA. The CDR3 nucleotides read TGCAGCGTCCCGACAGTCCAAGAGACCCAGTACTTC. Translation: CSVPTVQETQYF.

The chain couples TRBV7-9 to TRBJ2-2; 11 nucleotides agree with TRBD2. Germline V gene lookup returns CDR1 SEHNR and CDR2 FQNEAQ (reference sequence). The CDR3 length is 16 residues. V lost 6 bases and J lost 3; bases outside the gene matches: 6. CDR3 bases: TGTGCCAGCAGTCTCCCTAGCGGGGGGCACACCGGGGAGCTGTTTTTT. Translation gives CASSLPSGGHTGELFF.

V and J are TRBV4-3 and TRBJ1-1; TRBD1 agrees at 7 bases. Per germline, CDR1 LGHNA and CDR2 YSLEER. The V and J ends lost 0 bases and 2 bases, in that order; junction bases with no gene match: 9. CDR3 length: 17 residues. This chain's CDR3 is CASSQDGQGVTNTEAFF. In DNA, the CDR3 is TGCGCCAGCAGCCAAGACGGGCAGGGGGTCACTAACACTGAAGCTTTCTTT.

This chain joins TRBV7-2 and TRBJ2-5, with a tentative D call TRBD2 (6 bases). The CDR3 sequence is 15 residues long. Germline V CDR1 and CDR2: SGHTA, FQGNSA. V lost 1 base and J lost 8, with 17 bases in between. The CDR3 reads CASSLVGTRGGTQYF. The DNA of the CDR3 is TGTGCCAGCAGCTTAGTCGGTACGCGGGGAGGCACCCAGTACTTC.

The rearrangement uses TRBV6-2 or TRBV6-3 and TRBJ1-1, with D hard to call. CDR3 length: 13 residues. V gave up 2 bases and J gave up 7 bases, with 11 bases separating them. Germline-derived CDR1 and CDR2 are MNHEY and SVGEGT. The CDR3 nucleotides read TGTGCCAGCAGTTACGTGTCAGAGGGTGAAGCTTTCTTT. It encodes CASSYVSEGEAFF.

The chain links TRBV5-4 to TRBJ2-7, with 9 positions matching TRBD1. The V gene end was trimmed by 3 bases and the J gene end by 6 bases; junction bases not matched to a gene: 7. Germline V gives CDR1 SGHNT, CDR2 YYREEE (reference sequence). CDR3 length: 14 amino acids. CDR3 amino acids: CASSSGQGNGEQYF. The DNA of the CDR3 is TGTGCCAGCAGCTCCGGACAGGGGAATGGCGAGCAGTACTTC.

V is TRBV2 and J is TRBJ1-6; 10 bases fit TRBD1. The CDR3 loop spans 14 amino acids. V was clipped by 5 bases and J by 7 bases; unmatched bases: 2. Looked up from germline, CDR1 is SNHLY and CDR2 is FYNNEI. DNA for the CDR3: TGTGCCAGCAGTTTGGACAGGGGGAATTCACCCCTCCACTTT. This encodes CASSLDRGNSPLHF.

The chain employs TRBV6-5 and TRBJ1-5; 8 positions match TRBD1. The CDR3 totals 14 residues. Trimming removed 8 bases from V and 3 bases from J; junction bases left unmatched: 6. Per the germline V gene, CDR1 is MNHEY and CDR2 is SVGAGI. For the CDR3, the DNA is TGTGCCAGCCTGGGACAGGCCCTCAATCAGCCCCAGCATTTT. It specifies CASLGQALNQPQHF.

The chain recombines TRBV7-2 with TRBJ1-2; no firm D call. V lost 2 bases to trimming and J lost 0 bases, with 4 bases between them. The CDR3 spans 13 residues. Per germline, CDR1 SGHTA and CDR2 FQGNSA. In DNA, the CDR3 is TGTGCCAGCAGCTTACCAGCTAACTATGGCTACACCTTC. The encoded protein is CASSLPANYGYTF.

The gene calls are TRBV6-5 and TRBJ1-2; 10 bases line up with TRBD1. The germline CDR1 and CDR2 sequences are MNHEY and SVGAGI. The CDR3 covers 15 residues. Trimming took 6 bases from V and 6 from J; bases not matched to a gene: 10. The CDR3 nucleotides are TGTGCCAGCAGCGTCAGACAGGGGGCGCCGGATGGCTACACCTTC. Encoded protein: CASSVRQGAPDGYTF.

The V call is TRBV9, the J call TRBJ1-2; unclear D gene. Germline lookup yields CDR1 SGDLS and CDR2 YYNGEE. V was clipped by 0 bases and J by 8 bases, with 11 bases between them. This CDR3 contains 13 residues. Written as DNA, the CDR3 is TGTGCCAGCAGCGTAGTGGAGTTTGGCGGCTACACCTTC. This codes for CASSVVEFGGYTF.

This clone was picked up one time. This chain connects TRBV19 to TRBJ2-1; D possibly corresponds to TRBD1 (6 bases). Germline V gene sequence: CDR1 LNHDA, CDR2 SQIVND (reference sequence). CDR3 length: 13 residues. V was clipped by 6 bases and J by 7 bases, with 13 bases between them. CDR3 coding DNA: TGTGCCAGTAGCCTCCCCCAGGGGAATGAGCAGTTCTTC. Translation: CASSLPQGNEQFF. Looking up the rest from reference TRBV19 and TRBJ2-1 gives the full variable domain: DGGITQSPKYLFRKEGQNVTLSCEQNLNHDAMYWYRQDPGQGLRLIYYSQIVNDFQKGDIAEGYSVSREKKESFPLTVTSAQKNPTAFYLCASSLPQGNEQFFGPGTRLTVL.

The V gene is TRBV7-9, the J gene TRBJ2-7; TRBD2 might be the D (6 bases). The CDR3 has 14 amino acids. V was trimmed by 4 bases and J by 4 bases, leaving 14 bases between them. CDR1 and CDR2 from the germline V gene are SEHNR and FQNEAQ (reference sequence). The DNA for the CDR3 is TGTGCCAGCAGCTCGCGGGACCATTTATACGAGCAGTACTTC. Protein sequence: CASSSRDHLYEQYF.

V and J are TRBV6-5 and TRBJ2-7; D is uncertain. Germline V gives CDR1 MNHEY, CDR2 SVGAGI. V lost 2 bases and J 3 bases, leaving 11 bases between the germline ends. CDR3 length: 14 amino acids. CDR3 sequence (DNA): TGTGCCAGCAGTTACGGCATACCGAACTACGAGCAGTACTTC. Its protein product is CASSYGIPNYEQYF.

This chain links TRBV27 with TRBJ1-4; tentatively, D is TRBD1 (5 bases). The CDR3 is 16 amino acids. CDR1 is MNHEY and CDR2 is SMNVEV in the germline V gene (reference sequence). The ends were cut back, 4 bases at V and 0 bases at J, with 12 bases in the middle. The CDR3 coding sequence is TGTGCCAGCAGTTCCCAGGGAATCCCAACTAATGAAAAACTGTTTTTT. Its protein product is CASSSQGIPTNEKLFF.

The chain recombines TRBV7-3 with TRBJ1-1, with D perhaps matching TRBD1 (6 bases). Trimming stripped 2 bases from V and 5 bases from J, with 9 bases between. The CDR3 extends over 13 amino acids. The V gene's germline CDR1 is SGHTA and CDR2 FQGTGA. In nucleotides, the CDR3 is TGTGCCAGCAGCTTAGGACAGTCTACTGAAGCTTTCTTT. Protein: CASSLGQSTEAFF. Filled out from reference TRBV7-3 and TRBJ1-1, the complete variable domain reads GAGVSQTPSNKVTEKGKYVELRCDPISGHTALYWYRQSLGQGPEFLIYFQGTGAADDSGLPNDRFFAVRPEGSVSTLKIQRTERGDSAVYLCASSLGQSTEAFFGQGTRLTVV.

This clone was seen repeatedly, ten times or more. The rearrangement links TRBV7-9 to TRBJ2-3, with a possible D match to TRBD1 (5 bases). V lost 3 bases and J lost 1, with 17 bases in between. CDR3 size: 17 residues. Looked up from germline, CDR1 is SEHNR and CDR2 is FQNEAQ (reference sequence). The CDR3 protein is CASSFSQPRAGTDTQYF. Written as DNA, the CDR3 is TGTGCCAGCAGCTTTTCGCAGCCCAGGGCGGGCACAGATACGCAGTATTTT. Combining the CDR3 with reference TRBV7-9 and TRBJ2-3 gives the whole variable domain DTGVSQNPRHKITKRGQNVTFRCDPISEHNRLYWYRQTLGQGPEFLTYFQNEAQLEKSRLLSDRFSAERPKGSFSTLEIQRTEQGDSAMYLCASSFSQPRAGTDTQYFGPGTRLTVL.

The chain links TRBV24-1 to TRBJ2-5; TRBD1 matches at 7 bases. The CDR3 runs 15 residues. Trimming cost V 0 bases and J 2 bases; bases outside gene matches: 2. CDR1 is KGHDR and CDR2 is SFDVKD in the germline V gene. The CDR3 bases are TGTGCCACCAGTGATTTGGCACAGGGGCAAGAGACCCAGTACTTC. Amino acid sequence: CATSDLAQGQETQYF.

This sequence joins TRBV15 and TRBJ2-5; D is undetermined. V was shortened by 0 bases and J by 3 bases, with 11 bases between the two germline ends. From germline, CDR1 is LNHNV and CDR2 YYDKDF (reference sequence). This CDR3 is 15 amino acids long. CDR3 DNA sequence: TGTGCCACCAGCAGAGATCCGAACAGTAAAGAGACCCAGTACTTC. Residues: CATSRDPNSKETQYF.

V is TRBV7-2 and J is TRBJ2-1; TRBD2 aligns across 8 bases. Germline V gene lookup returns CDR1 SGHTA and CDR2 FQGNSA. CDR3 length equals 15 residues. J was trimmed by 7 bases and V by 6 bases; bases with no gene match: 11. The CDR3 bases are TGTGCCAGCAGTACGGGAACGCGGGGGGCTAATGAGCAGTTCTTC. Translating gives CASSTGTRGANEQFF.

The V gene is TRBV7-2, the J gene TRBJ1-5; D not certain. The germline CDR1 and CDR2 sequences are SGHTA and FQGNSA. V gave up 1 base and J gave up 4 bases, with 8 bases separating them. The CDR3 is 14 residues long. This CDR3 reads CASSLGTLNQPQHF. CDR3 in DNA: TGTGCCAGCAGCTTAGGGACTTTAAATCAGCCCCAGCATTTT.

This chain connects TRBV10-2 to TRBJ2-1; D might be TRBD2 (6 bases). Looked up from germline, CDR1 is WSHSY and CDR2 is SAAADI. V dropped 5 bases and J dropped 15 bases, with 14 bases sitting between them. The CDR3 is 11 amino acids. CDR3 sequence: CASSNGGAWFF. CDR3 in DNA: TGCGCCAGCAGTAACGGCGGGGCCTGGTTCTTC.

This clone is a singleton in its sample. This chain uses TRBV4-3 with TRBJ1-2; maybe TRBD1 (6 bases). This CDR3 has 14 amino acids. Trimming pared 0 bases from V and 4 bases from J, leaving 9 bases between. CDR1 LGHNA and CDR2 YSLEER come from the germline V gene. This CDR3 reads CASSQDLGGYGYTF. CDR3 nucleotides: TGCGCCAGCAGCCAAGATCTAGGGGGCTATGGCTACACCTTC.

V usage is TRBV10-3 and J usage is TRBJ2-7, with a possible D match to TRBD1 (7 bases). V dropped 7 bases and J dropped 5 bases, with 15 bases sitting between them. From germline, CDR1 is ENHRY and CDR2 SYGVKD. The CDR3 has 13 amino acids. DNA of the CDR3: TGTGCCATCAACCAGGGGGGCAACAACGAGCAGTACTTC. Its translation is CAINQGGNNEQYF.

The CDR3 nucleotides read TGTGCCAGCAGCTCCCAGTTCACTGAAGCTTTCTTT. Its protein is CASSSQFTEAFF. The J gene is TRBJ1-1, the V gene TRBV7-6; D is ambiguous. Germline V gives CDR1 SGHVS, CDR2 FNYEAQ. The CDR3 runs 12 residues. Trimming left V 4 bases short and J 4 bases short, with 7 bases between.

The chain links TRBV7-8 to TRBJ2-1, with D unclear. Germline values: CDR1 SGHVS, CDR2 FQNEAQ. Trimming pared 2 bases from V and 6 bases from J, leaving 11 bases between. The CDR3 has 14 residues. The CDR3 reads CASSLRLNGNEQFF. For the CDR3, the DNA is TGTGCCAGCAGCTTACGTCTAAACGGCAATGAGCAGTTCTTC.

V and J are TRBV6-6 and TRBJ2-7; D may be TRBD1 (6 bases). This CDR3 has 14 amino acids. V gave up 2 bases and J gave up 4 bases, with 12 bases separating them. The V gene's germline CDR1 is MNHNY and CDR2 SVGAGI (reference sequence). CDR3 DNA sequence: TGTGCCAGCAGTTACGGAATAGGGGGTTACGAGCAGTACTTC. This codes for CASSYGIGGYEQYF.

The rearrangement joins TRBV6-2 or TRBV6-3 to TRBJ2-7, with 15 bases identical to TRBD2. J lost 2 bases, V lost 6 bases, and 5 bases had no gene match. The CDR3 has 16 amino acids. Germline V gene sequence: CDR1 MNHEY, CDR2 SVGEGT. The CDR3 sequence: CASSKGLAGGAYEQYF. The CDR3 nucleotides read TGTGCCAGCAGCAAGGGACTAGCGGGGGGAGCCTACGAGCAGTACTTC.

V gene TRBV6-5 combines with J gene TRBJ2-7; 10 bases fit TRBD2. Trimming took 8 bases from V and 4 from J; bases not matched to a gene: 5. Germline loops: CDR1 MNHEY, CDR2 SVGAGI. There are 13 residues in the CDR3. The CDR3 protein is CASGPSGGYEQYF. CDR3 sequence (DNA): TGTGCCAGCGGGCCTAGCGGGGGTTACGAGCAGTACTTC.

Regarding this clone: The same CDR3 is also encoded by other DNA sequences in this sample. The chain joins TRBV11-2 to TRBJ2-7; D unclear. Germline V gene lookup returns CDR1 SGHAT and CDR2 FQNNGV. This CDR3 spans 13 amino acids. The V end was cut by 0 bases, the J end by 2 bases, with 5 bases between. The CDR3 here is CASSLEAPYEQYF. As DNA, the CDR3 is TGTGCCAGCAGCTTAGAAGCACCCTACGAGCAGTACTTC.

The chain couples TRBV6-5 to TRBJ1-1, with TRBD1 identical over 11 bases. CDR3 length: 13 residues. V trimming: 7 bases; J trimming: 6 bases; junction bases outside the gene matches: 4. Germline V gene sequence: CDR1 MNHEY, CDR2 SVGAGI. The CDR3 is CASKDRGLAEAFF. The CDR3 nucleotides read TGTGCCAGCAAGGACAGGGGGCTCGCTGAAGCTTTCTTT.